Below, 31 T cell receptor beta chains from the same sample are listed, as sequenced in a study of CD8 T cells in Susac syndrome. Reverse transcription of roughly 0.5 to 1 ug RNA used random hexamers. MiXCR, applied by TCRdb to the immunoSEQ multiplex PCR reads, yields one record per CDR3 protein. The sample includes about 210,000 distinct CDR3 sequences, approximately 95% of them seen just once. The sequenced material came from CD4+ T cells from PBMCs. Source of these receptors: a human donor with multiple sclerosis.

The genes are TRBV9 and TRBJ2-1, with 8 positions matching TRBD2. J lost 4 bases, V lost 3 bases, and 12 bases had no gene match. The CDR3 totals 17 residues. Germline lookup yields CDR1 SGDLS and CDR2 YYNGEE. In DNA, the CDR3 is TGTGCCAGCAGCGGAGAATCCGGGACTAGTTTATACAATGAGCAGTTCTTC. This gives the protein CASSGESGTSLYNEQFF.

The rearrangement links TRBV7-9 to TRBJ2-3, with 8 bases lining up with TRBD2. The germline gives CDR1 SEHNR, CDR2 FQNEAQ (reference sequence). Losses at the gene ends were 1 base for V and 4 bases for J; bases not matched to a gene: 4. The CDR3 runs 15 residues. The CDR3 sequence is CASSLGAGVADTQYF. CDR3 DNA: TGTGCCAGCAGCTTAGGAGCGGGAGTAGCAGATACGCAGTATTTT.

The V and J genes are TRBV19 and TRBJ1-2, with D perhaps TRBD1 (5 bases). The germline CDR1 and CDR2 sequences are LNHDA and SQIVND (reference sequence). Trimming removed 7 bases from V and 4 bases from J, with 10 bases in between. The CDR3 loop spans 12 amino acids. The CDR3 nucleotides read TGTGCCAGTAACGAGGGACGCTATGGCTACACCTTC. It specifies CASNEGRYGYTF. The variable domain in full, with the rest retrieved from reference TRBV19 and TRBJ1-2, is DGGITQSPKYLFRKEGQNVTLSCEQNLNHDAMYWYRQDPGQGLRLIYYSQIVNDFQKGDIAEGYSVSREKKESFPLTVTSAQKNPTAFYLCASNEGRYGYTFGSGTRLTVV.

This sequence joins TRBV13 and TRBJ2-3; possibly TRBD2 for D (6 bases). The germline V gene has CDR1 PRHDT and CDR2 FYEKMQ (reference sequence). V was trimmed by 9 bases and J by 2 bases, leaving 18 bases between them. This CDR3 region has 15 residues. The CDR3 region is CARRDGRSFTDTQYF. In nucleotides, the CDR3 is TGTGCCAGGCGGGACGGCAGATCCTTCACAGATACGCAGTATTTT.

CDR3 nucleotide sequence: TGCAGCGCCATACACCTAAACACTGAAGCTTTCTTT. Translated, it gives CSAIHLNTEAFF. The chain carries TRBV29-1 and TRBJ1-1; no firm D call. CDR3 size: 12 residues. Germline V lookup: CDR1 SQVTM, CDR2 ANQGSEA. Trimming took 7 bases from V and 2 from J, leaving 11 bases between them.

This chain links TRBV20-1 with TRBJ2-3; TRBD2 matches at 10 bases. Germline V lookup: CDR1 DFQATT, CDR2 SNEGSKA (reference sequence). With V trimmed by 6 bases and J by 5 bases, 11 bases remained unmatched. This CDR3 contains 15 residues. In DNA form, the CDR3 reads TGCAGTGCCCCAGACCAGCGGGGGGGTGGAGATACGCAGTATTTT. This gives the protein CSAPDQRGGGDTQYF.

The chain links TRBV4-1 to TRBJ1-2; D gene uncertain. The CDR3 covers 14 residues. V lost 0 bases and J lost 4, with 9 bases in between. CDR1 is MGHRA and CDR2 is YSYEKL in the germline V gene. CDR3 bases: TGCGCCAGCAGCCAAGATCCCGGGTTCTATGGCTACACCTTC. Its translation: CASSQDPGFYGYTF.

The chain joins TRBV30 to TRBJ2-1, with 10 positions matching TRBD2. Germline lookup yields CDR1 GTSNPN and CDR2 SVGIG (reference sequence). After removal of 1 base from V and 7 bases from J, the junction contained 10 bases not matched to a gene. The CDR3 is 16 residues long. The CDR3 reads CAWSAEREGGRNEQFF. CDR3 in DNA: TGTGCCTGGAGTGCCGAGCGGGAGGGCGGTAGAAATGAGCAGTTCTTC.

The J gene is TRBJ2-1, the V gene TRBV2; D is possibly TRBD1 (5 bases). Trimming took off 4 bases at V and 15 bases at J, with 16 bases between the two ends. This CDR3 has 12 amino acids. CDR1 and CDR2 (germline): SNHLY, FYNNEI. The CDR3, as DNA: TGTGCCAGCAGTGGTGGGGCTCTCGAACCGTTCTTC. Residues: CASSGGALEPFF.

This chain joins TRBV2 and TRBJ2-1; no clear D. V lost 3 bases and J lost 3, with 9 bases in between. CDR3 length: 14 residues. Germline V lookup: CDR1 SNHLY, CDR2 FYNNEI. CDR3: CASSDTTFYNEQFF. CDR3 bases: TGTGCCAGCAGTGATACTACCTTCTACAATGAGCAGTTCTTC. Full variable domain (remainder filled in from reference TRBV2 and TRBJ2-1): EPEVTQTPSHQVTQMGQEVILRCVPISNHLYFYWYRQILGQKVEFLVSFYNNEISEKSEIFDDQFSVERPDGSNFTLKIRSTKLEDSAMYFCASSDTTFYNEQFFGPGTRLTVL.

The V call is TRBV12-3 or TRBV12-4, the J call TRBJ1-5, with D perhaps TRBD1 (6 bases). There are 15 residues in the CDR3. Between the trimmed V and J ends, which lost 0 bases and 5 bases, there was a span of 11 bases. CDR3 nucleotides: TGTGCCAGCAGTTTAGCCTTAGGGGGATATCAGCCCCAGCATTTT. Translating gives CASSLALGGYQPQHF.

This clonotype was found once. The chain couples TRBV20-1 to TRBJ1-3; no clear D. V lost 5 bases and J 0 bases, leaving 11 bases between the germline ends. Germline CDR1 reads DFQATT; CDR2 reads SNEGSKA (reference sequence). This CDR3 is built from 14 residues. Here the CDR3 DNA reads TGCAGTGCTTACGGGGAGAACTCTGGAAACACCATATATTTT. Its protein product is CSAYGENSGNTIYF.

The CDR3, as DNA: TGCAGTGCTACTGACAGTGGCTACACCTTC. Translation: CSATDSGYTF. J is TRBJ1-2 and V is TRBV20-1; possible D gene TRBD1, 5 bases. The V end was cut by 4 bases, the J end by 7 bases, with 7 bases between. Germline V gene sequence: CDR1 DFQATT, CDR2 SNEGSKA (reference sequence). The CDR3 length is 10 residues.

This chain links TRBV3-1 with TRBJ2-5, with D perhaps TRBD2 (6 bases). The ends were cut back, 3 bases at V and 4 bases at J, with 9 bases in the middle. Germline V gene sequence: CDR1 LGHDT, CDR2 YNNKEL (reference sequence). The CDR3 loop spans 13 amino acids. As DNA, the CDR3 is TGTGCCAGCAGCCAGCGGGGTCCAGAGACCCAGTACTTC. The encoded protein is CASSQRGPETQYF.

This sequence joins TRBV9 and TRBJ1-6, with D hard to call. V was clipped by 0 bases and J by 9 bases, with 10 bases between them. Germline CDR1 and CDR2: SGDLS and YYNGEE. This CDR3 region has 14 residues. The CDR3 DNA sequence: TGTGCCAGCAGCGTAGCTGGGATAGGTTCACCCCTCCACTTT. Amino acids: CASSVAGIGSPLHF.

The V and J genes are TRBV28 and TRBJ2-5; a possible D gene is TRBD2 (6 bases). Between the trimmed V and J ends, which lost 5 bases and 8 bases, there was a span of 18 bases. The CDR3 covers 14 residues. Germline loops: CDR1 MDHEN, CDR2 SYDVKM. The CDR3 is CASSSSPGELTQYF. The CDR3 DNA follows: TGTGCCAGCAGTAGCTCCCCGGGGGAGTTAACCCAGTACTTC.

V is TRBV27 and J is TRBJ1-1; D perhaps matches TRBD1 (6 bases). The CDR3 extends over 15 amino acids. Trimming cost V 5 bases and J 1 base, with 14 bases left between them. CDR1 MNHEY and CDR2 SMNVEV come from the germline V gene (reference sequence). CDR3 DNA sequence: TGTGCCAGCAGTCCCCGGACAGCATCGAACACTGAAGCTTTCTTT. Translating it yields CASSPRTASNTEAFF.

CDR3 DNA: TGTGCCAGCAGTTTAAGGGCAGCGTCTAGCAATCAGCCCCAGCATTTT. Protein product: CASSLRAASSNQPQHF. The rearrangement joins TRBV12-3 or TRBV12-4 to TRBJ1-5, with D uncertain. Between the trimmed V and J ends, which lost 2 bases and 0 bases, there was a span of 11 bases. The CDR3 is 16 residues long.

This clonotype appeared a single time. The rearrangement uses TRBV24-1 and TRBJ2-5; 8 bases agree with TRBD2. Germline CDR1 KGHDR, CDR2 SFDVKD. This CDR3 contains 13 residues. V shed 12 bases and J 1 base; nucleotides not matched to a gene: 6. DNA for the CDR3: TGTGCCGCACCCGGGACTAGCCAAGAGACCCAGTACTTC. Translation gives CAAPGTSQETQYF.

This chain connects TRBV20-1 to TRBJ2-5, with TRBD1 matching 7 bases. The CDR3 contains 13 residues. Trimming at V came to 5 bases and at J to 5 bases, leaving 8 bases not matched to a gene. Germline V gene lookup returns CDR1 DFQATT and CDR2 SNEGSKA (reference sequence). The CDR3 region is CSAQKPGQETQYF. The CDR3 DNA is TGCAGTGCTCAAAAACCGGGACAGGAGACCCAGTACTTC.

The chain couples TRBV20-1 to TRBJ1-2, with D possibly matching TRBD1 (5 bases). CDR3 size: 12 residues. V gave up 2 bases and J gave up 7 bases, with 11 bases separating them. The V gene's germline CDR1 is DFQATT and CDR2 SNEGSKA (reference sequence). The CDR3 DNA follows: TGCAGTGCTAGAATTGGGGCCACTGGCTACACCTTC. Translation: CSARIGATGYTF.

The chain couples TRBV3-1 to TRBJ2-7, with 7 bases matching TRBD1. Germline trimming cut 1 base from V and 7 bases from J; bases unmatched to any gene: 1. The CDR3 totals 12 residues. Germline CDR1 reads LGHDT; CDR2 reads YNNKEL (reference sequence). The CDR3 DNA reads TGTGCCAGCAGCCAAGTCAGGGGGGAGCAGTACTTC. This translates into CASSQVRGEQYF.

The chain recombines TRBV6-5 with TRBJ1-4; 9 bases are shared with TRBD1. There are 16 residues in the CDR3. Germline CDR1 reads MNHEY; CDR2 reads SVGAGI. V shed 2 bases, J shed 8 bases, and the junction held 9 bases outside the gene matches. This chain's CDR3 is CASSYRRGQGREKLFF. The CDR3 DNA is TGTGCCAGCAGTTACAGGAGGGGACAGGGCCGCGAAAAACTGTTTTTT.

The J gene is TRBJ2-1, the V gene TRBV5-1; 8 bases match TRBD2. Trimming cost V 4 bases and J 7 bases; bases outside gene matches: 10. This CDR3 comprises 15 residues. Germline assignment: CDR1 SGHRS and CDR2 YFSETQ. CDR3 nucleotide sequence: TGCGCCAGCAGCACCAGCGGGAGAAGTATAAATGAGCAGTTCTTC. This translates into CASSTSGRSINEQFF.

The DNA for the CDR3 is TGTGCCAGTAGGGACGGTGGACGCAATCAGCCCCAGCATTTT. It yields the protein CASRDGGRNQPQHF. The J gene is TRBJ1-5, the V gene TRBV19; D gene ambiguous. This CDR3 has 14 amino acids. The ends were cut back, 6 bases at V and 2 bases at J, with 11 bases in the middle. From germline, CDR1 is LNHDA and CDR2 SQIVND (reference sequence).

This rearrangement joins TRBV20-1 to TRBJ2-1, with D unresolved. Per the germline V gene, CDR1 is DFQATT and CDR2 is SNEGSKA (reference sequence). Trimming left V 3 bases short and J 7 bases short, with 7 bases between. The CDR3 is 11 residues long. The CDR3 loop reads CSASKGNEQFF. The CDR3 DNA is TGCAGTGCTAGTAAAGGGAATGAGCAGTTCTTC.

This sequence joins TRBV28 and TRBJ2-5, with D hard to call. V lost 7 bases, J lost 2 bases, and 8 bases lay in between. This CDR3 has 12 residues. Germline V gene data show CDR1 as MDHEN and CDR2 as SYDVKM. The CDR3 region is CASTGQQETQYF. CDR3 nucleotide sequence: TGTGCCAGCACTGGGCAACAAGAGACCCAGTACTTC.

V gene TRBV20-1 combines with J gene TRBJ2-1; D might be TRBD1 or TRBD2, each matching 6 bases. The germline V gene has CDR1 DFQATT and CDR2 SNEGSKA (reference sequence). This CDR3 is built from 15 residues. V lost 6 bases, J lost 6 bases, and 21 bases lay in between. The CDR3 here is CSARNQWKGGNEQFF. CDR3 sequence (DNA): TGCAGTGCCAGAAACCAATGGAAGGGGGGCAATGAGCAGTTCTTC.

The chain uses TRBV30 and TRBJ1-2; D not certain. The germline V gene encodes CDR1 GTSNPN and CDR2 SVGIG (reference sequence). The CDR3 totals 8 residues. V was clipped by 7 bases and J by 8 bases, with 5 bases between them. The CDR3 coding sequence is TGTGCCTTGCGGGGCTACACCTTC. It is translated as CALRGYTF.

V and J are TRBV27 and TRBJ2-7; D gene unclear. The CDR3 length is 13 residues. From germline, CDR1 is MNHEY and CDR2 SMNVEV (reference sequence). Trimming pared 5 bases from V and 5 bases from J, leaving 13 bases between. The CDR3 DNA sequence: TGTGCCAGCAGTCAACCCGGACGGAACGAGCAGTACTTC. Its translation is CASSQPGRNEQYF.

The gene calls are TRBV5-1 and TRBJ1-5, with TRBD1 as a possible D gene (5 bases). The V end was cut by 0 bases, the J end by 2 bases, with 9 bases between. This CDR3 is built from 15 residues. The germline CDR1 and CDR2 sequences are SGHRS and YFSETQ. The CDR3 DNA reads TGCGCCAGCAGCTTGGAGGGGTCCGGCAATCAGCCCCAGCATTTT. This encodes CASSLEGSGNQPQHF.